A selection of T cell receptor beta chains follows, all from one sample in a study of OX40 agonist ivuxolimab in advanced cancers. Repertoires were generated with immunoSEQ multiplex PCR, while TCRdb's copy carries only in-frame clones and drops some. The repertoire holds roughly 80,000 clones, with 80% to 90% as singletons. Sequencing was performed on CD4+ or CD8+ T cells sorted from blood, taken in a trial of the OX40 agonist ivuxolimab. These receptor sequences come from an adult with an advanced solid tumor such as melanoma, head and neck, liver or kidney cancer. Both conserved end residues are part of each CDR3. The D gene is left open where the match is weak. Part of the rows lack a size; the others show once, few, many or a class for expanded clones.

d_call	j_call	cdr3_length	clone_size	v_call	cdr3_nt	cdr3_aa
NA	TRBJ1-1	15	NA	TRBV6-1	TGTGCCAGCAGTGAAGTTGGACGAGGGAACACTGAAGCTTTCTTT	CASSEVGRGNTEAFF
NA	TRBJ1-1	11	NA	TRBV10-3	TGTGCCATCATTAGCGACACTGAAGCTTTCTTT	CAIISDTEAFF
NA	TRBJ1-3	14	NA	TRBV9	TGTGCCAGCAGCGTTACTGCCTTTGGAAACACCATATATTTT	CASSVTAFGNTIYF
TRBD1	TRBJ1-4	14	NA	TRBV5-1	TGCGCCAGCAACATACAGGGGGCGCAGGAAAAACTGTTTTTT	CASNIQGAQEKLFF
NA	TRBJ2-1	17	NA	TRBV5-1	TGCGCCAGCAGCTTAGAGGGGCCAGCGGTTACCTACAATGAGCAGTTCTTC	CASSLEGPAVTYNEQFF
TRBD1	TRBJ1-5	16	NA	TRBV2	TGTGCCAGCAGTATGGACAGGAAAGCCTTTGATCAGCCCCAGCATTTT	CASSMDRKAFDQPQHF
TRBD2	TRBJ2-3	14	NA	TRBV6-5	TGTAAAATAGCGGGAGCCAGATACGGAGATACGCAGTATTTT	CKIAGARYGDTQYF
NA	TRBJ1-2	15	NA	TRBV2	TGTGCCAGCAGTGGAGAAACAGCCCCAAACTATGGCTACACCTTC	CASSGETAPNYGYTF
NA	TRBJ2-7	13	NA	TRBV6-6	TGTGCCAGCAAGCCAGGGCCCATCTACGAGCAGTACTTC	CASKPGPIYEQYF
NA	TRBJ1-1	14	NA	TRBV7-2	TGCGCCAGCAGCCAAGAAGGAAGGATCACTGAAGCTTTCTTT	CASSQEGRITEAFF
TRBD1	TRBJ1-2	14	NA	TRBV29-1	TGCAGCGTTGTGAGGGACAGGGGTAACTATGGCTACACCTTC	CSVVRDRGNYGYTF
NA	TRBJ2-2	16	NA	TRBV7-6	TGTGCCAGCAGCTCAGGGACTGCCGTGCTCGCCGGGGAGCTGTTTTTT	CASSSGTAVLAGELFF
NA	TRBJ2-1	13	NA	TRBV14	TGTGCCAGCAGCCTTCTCCTCTACAATGAGCAGTTCTTC	CASSLLLYNEQFF
NA	TRBJ2-1	16	NA	TRBV5-1	TGCGCCAGCAGCTTGGCCGTAAGGTCAGCGTACAATGAGCAGTTCTTC	CASSLAVRSAYNEQFF
NA	TRBJ1-3	13	few	TRBV5-4	TGTGCCAGCAGCCCCCAACGAGCAAACACCATATATTTT	CASSPQRANTIYF
NA	TRBJ1-4	15	NA	TRBV28	TGTGCCAGCAGTCCTCAGGGGATCCCTGCTGAAAAACTGTTTTTT	CASSPQGIPAEKLFF
NA	TRBJ2-7	12	NA	TRBV6-1	TGTGCCAGCACCTACGCCGGCTACGAGCAGTACTTC	CASTYAGYEQYF
TRBD2	TRBJ2-2	19	NA	TRBV19	TGTGCCAGTAGTATGGGCGGTGTGGGGACTAGCGGGAGGACCGGGGAGCTGTTTTTT	CASSMGGVGTSGRTGELFF
TRBD2	TRBJ2-5	15	NA	TRBV6-5	TGTGCCAGCAGCCGCACTAGCGGGATCGGAGAGACCCAGTACTTC	CASSRTSGIGETQYF
NA	TRBJ2-3	13	once	TRBV19	TGTGCCAGTAGTATCAGCGCCACAGATACGCAGTATTTT	CASSISATDTQYF
NA	TRBJ1-2	13	NA	TRBV5-1	TGCGCCAGCAGCTTGGAACAGGCAGGTGGCTACACCTTC	CASSLEQAGGYTF
NA	TRBJ2-4	12	NA	TRBV29-1	TGCAGCGTGGGGGCGGGGGAGGACATTCAGTACTTC	CSVGAGEDIQYF
NA	TRBJ1-6	14	NA	TRBV30	TGTGCCTGGACCCCCGGGACCTATAATTCACCCCTCCACTTT	CAWTPGTYNSPLHF
NA	TRBJ1-2	15	NA	TRBV4-3	TGCGCCAGCAGCCAAGATCGACAGACTAACTATGGCTACACCTTC	CASSQDRQTNYGYTF
NA	TRBJ1-2	13	NA	TRBV6-5	TGTGCCAGCAGAGTGGGCACGAACTATGGCTACACCTTC	CASRVGTNYGYTF
NA	TRBJ1-6	14	NA	TRBV25-1	TGTGCCAGCAGTGAGTTCGGGAATAATTCACCCCTCCACTTT	CASSEFGNNSPLHF
NA	TRBJ1-5	12	NA	TRBV7-2	TGTGCCAGCAGCTTACCCAATCAGCCCCAGCATTTT	CASSLPNQPQHF
NA	TRBJ1-1	14	NA	TRBV4-1	TGCGCCAGCAGCGGACGGACGGAAAACACTGAAGCTTTCTTT	CASSGRTENTEAFF
TRBD1	TRBJ1-1	14	NA	TRBV30	TGTGCCTGGAGCCGGGACAGGGGTAACACTGAAGCTTTCTTT	CAWSRDRGNTEAFF
NA	TRBJ2-5	15	few	TRBV25-1	TGTGCCAGCAGTGAGCCCACGGGACCCCAAGAGACCCAGTACTTC	CASSEPTGPQETQYF
TRBD2	TRBJ2-5	15	NA	TRBV7-6	TGTGCCAGCAGCTTAAGAGCGGGGGGCGGGGAGACCCAGTACTTC	CASSLRAGGGETQYF